This TCR beta chain was retrieved from a study of T cells in localized non-small cell lung cancer. Study-level points and caveats: Uninvolved adjacent lung had more T cell clonality than any other tissue, topping tumor.

The V end lost 3 bases, the J end lost 4 bases, and 15 bases lay between the germline ends. This CDR3 has 15 amino acids. Germline V gives CDR1 LGHNA, CDR2 YNFKEQ. Concerning this clone itself: Its antigen is currently unknown.

Some clones are missing from TCRdb's copy, which holds only in-frame ones; the method was immunoSEQ multiplex PCR. The table lists tens of thousands of clones, 88% of them singletons. The sequence derives from an older female donor with stage I squamous cell lung carcinoma. The material sequenced was peripheral blood, taken before any cancer treatment. The chain carries TRBV4-2 and TRBJ1-2; weak D call: TRBD1 (6 bases). The CDR3 DNA reads as TGTGCCAGCAGCCAGGGTACAGGGTGGATCTATGGCTACACCTTC. Translation: CASSQGTGWIYGYTF.